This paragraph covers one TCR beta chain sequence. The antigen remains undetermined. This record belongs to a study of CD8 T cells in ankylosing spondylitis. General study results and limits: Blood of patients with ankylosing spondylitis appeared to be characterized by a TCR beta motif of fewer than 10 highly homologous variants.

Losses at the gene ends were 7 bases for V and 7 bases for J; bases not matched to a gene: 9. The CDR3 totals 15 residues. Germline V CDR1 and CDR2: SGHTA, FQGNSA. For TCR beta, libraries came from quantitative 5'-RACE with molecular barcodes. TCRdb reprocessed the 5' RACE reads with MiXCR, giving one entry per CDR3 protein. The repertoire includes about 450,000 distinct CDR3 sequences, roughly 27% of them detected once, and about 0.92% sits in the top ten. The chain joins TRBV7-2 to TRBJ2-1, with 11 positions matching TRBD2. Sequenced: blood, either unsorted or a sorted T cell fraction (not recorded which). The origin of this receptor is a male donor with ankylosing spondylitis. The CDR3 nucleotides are TGTGCCAGCATTAGGAGACTAGCGGGATTTAATGAGCAGTTCTTC. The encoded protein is CASIRRLAGFNEQFF.